Shown below are 7 T cell receptor beta chains from a single sample sequenced in a study of OX40 agonist ivuxolimab in advanced cancers. The table came from immunoSEQ multiplex PCR; TCRdb's copy has only in-frame clones and leaves some out. The sample includes approximately 61,000 clones, approximately 90% seen only once; the top ten take approximately 0.35%. The input for sequencing was CD4+ or CD8+ T cells sorted from blood, taken in a trial of the OX40 agonist ivuxolimab. These receptors came from an adult with an advanced solid tumor such as melanoma, head and neck, liver or kidney cancer.

J is TRBJ1-1 and V is TRBV19; weak D call: TRBD1 (5 bases). Germline assignment: CDR1 LNHDA and CDR2 SQIVND (reference sequence). The CDR3 consists of 13 residues. V was trimmed by 5 bases and J by 1 base, leaving 8 bases between them. The chain's CDR3 is CASSWQGNTEAFF. In nucleotides, the CDR3 is TGTGCCAGTAGTTGGCAGGGGAACACTGAAGCTTTCTTT.

V is TRBV5-4 and J is TRBJ2-2, with D unclear. Germline V gene data show CDR1 as SGHNT and CDR2 as YYREEE (reference sequence). With 4 bases removed from V and 7 bases from J, the gap between germline ends came to 11 bases. The CDR3 has 13 residues. This CDR3 reads CASSTAQNGELFF. Here the CDR3 DNA reads TGTGCCAGCAGCACGGCACAGAACGGGGAGCTGTTTTTT.

This rearrangement joins TRBV7-2 to TRBJ2-7, with D perhaps TRBD1 (6 bases). V shed 3 bases and J shed 4 bases, with 16 bases lying between them. The CDR3 runs to 15 residues. The germline V gene has CDR1 SGHTA and CDR2 FQGNSA. The CDR3 DNA reads TGTGCCAGCAGCTTCTCCAGGGGAGTAGGGTACGAGCAGTACTTC. Its translation is CASSFSRGVGYEQYF.

V gene TRBV30 combines with J gene TRBJ2-7; unclear D gene. Germline CDR1 is GTSNPN and CDR2 is SVGIG (reference sequence). V was clipped by 0 bases and J by 7 bases, with 10 bases between them. The CDR3 has 12 residues. Here the CDR3 reads CAWSVVVREQYF. For the CDR3, the DNA is TGTGCCTGGAGTGTAGTGGTCAGGGAGCAGTACTTC.

This chain links TRBV4-1 with TRBJ2-1, with D unclear. Between the trimmed V and J ends, which lost 1 base and 9 bases, there was a span of 7 bases. Germline V gene data show CDR1 as MGHRA and CDR2 as YSYEKL. CDR3 length equals 12 residues. The CDR3 region is CASSQGLVEQFF. CDR3 in DNA: TGCGCCAGCAGCCAAGGATTAGTTGAGCAGTTCTTC.

This chain connects TRBV29-1 to TRBJ2-7, with 9 bases lining up with TRBD1. CDR1 is SQVTM and CDR2 is ANQGSEA in the germline V gene. J was trimmed by 4 bases and V by 5 bases; bases with no gene match: 6. There are 13 residues in the CDR3. The DNA of the CDR3 is TGCAGCGTTTCAGGACAGGGGACGTACGAGCAGTACTTC. This gives the protein CSVSGQGTYEQYF.

The V and J genes are TRBV2 and TRBJ2-7; 8 nucleotides align to TRBD2. This CDR3 has 14 amino acids. CDR1 is SNHLY and CDR2 is FYNNEI in the germline V gene. After removal of 7 bases from V and 5 bases from J, the junction contained 10 bases not matched to a gene. For the CDR3, the DNA is TGTGCCAGCATCTACGGGGGGGCCGAGAACGAGCAGTACTTC. Amino acids: CASIYGGAENEQYF.